Following are 5 T cell receptor beta chains from one sample sequenced in a study of T-cell reconstitution after alpha-beta-depleted transplantation in children. Unique molecular identifiers were built into the TCRbeta library. Using its own MiXCR run on the PCR reads, TCRdb lists one record per CDR3 protein. The top ten clones hold around 2% of a sample with about 460,000 distinct CDR3 sequences, approximately 10% of them seen once. The material was PBMCs, obtained before TCRalphabeta/CD19-depleted stem cell transplant. These receptors were collected from a child aged 2-15 years with inherited bone marrow failure, due to receive a stem cell transplant.

This clonotype was seen at least ten times. V is TRBV10-3 and J is TRBJ2-2; TRBD2 might be the D (6 bases). V gave up 6 bases and J gave up 4 bases, with 12 bases separating them. CDR3 length: 14 residues. Germline assignment: CDR1 ENHRY and CDR2 SYGVKD. The CDR3: CAIRTGGRTGELFF. DNA for the CDR3: TGTGCCATCAGAACCGGGGGACGCACCGGGGAGCTGTTTTTT.

Many counts were recorded for this clonotype. This chain links TRBV20-1 with TRBJ2-7; D gene unclear. The V end was cut by 7 bases, the J end by 5 bases, with 12 bases between. Germline CDR1 reads DFQATT; CDR2 reads SNEGSKA (reference sequence). The CDR3 sequence is 11 residues long. The CDR3 DNA is TGCAGTGAAGGGTGCAGCCACGAGCAGTACTTC. As protein: CSEGCSHEQYF.

This clonotype was counted between two and nine times. V gene TRBV20-1 combines with J gene TRBJ1-2, with D unclear. The V end was cut by 3 bases, the J end by 3 bases, with 8 bases between. The CDR3 spans 12 residues. Germline-derived CDR1 and CDR2 are DFQATT and SNEGSKA (reference sequence). CDR3 DNA sequence: TGCAGTGCTAGGCATGTCTACTATGGCTACACCTTC. Protein sequence: CSARHVYYGYTF.

The J gene is TRBJ1-2, the V gene TRBV20-1; D uncertain. Trimming shortened V by 3 bases and J by 10 bases, and 6 bases separated the two germline ends. Germline V CDR1 and CDR2: DFQATT, SNEGSKA (reference sequence). The CDR3 loop spans 9 amino acids. In nucleotides, the CDR3 is TGCAGTGCTAGGACGGCCTACACCTTC. Translation: CSARTAYTF.

This clonotype was observed a few times. The chain combines TRBV7-9 with TRBJ2-7; 12 bases line up with TRBD2. The junction had 6 bases not matched to a gene; V was cut back by 5 bases and J by 1 base. From germline, CDR1 is SEHNR and CDR2 FQNEAQ (reference sequence). The CDR3 runs 16 residues. Written as DNA, the CDR3 is TGTGCCAGCAGCCCCCTGACTAGCGGGAGATCCTACGAGCAGTACTTC. This sequence encodes CASSPLTSGRSYEQYF.